This TCR beta chain was found in a study of CD8 T cells in Susac syndrome. The germline gives CDR1 SQVTM, CDR2 ANQGSEA. This CDR3 region has 14 residues. Losses at the gene ends were 6 bases for V and 2 bases for J; bases not matched to a gene: 4. An input of about 0.45 to 1 ug of RNA was subjected to reverse transcription using random hexamers. Across 54 Vbeta and 13 Jbeta, TCR beta CDR3 was amplified with immunoSEQ multiplex PCR. MiXCR, applied by TCRdb to the immunoSEQ multiplex PCR reads, yields one record per CDR3 protein. The sample consists of some 170,000 distinct CDR3 sequences, 85% to 95% of them appearing once.

The clonotype comes from a human donor in good health. The chain is built from TRBV29-1 and TRBJ2-5, with 12 nucleotides matching TRBD2. What was sequenced was CD4+ T cells from PBMCs. DNA of the CDR3: TGCAGCGTCAGACTAGCGGGGGTACAAGAGACCCAGTACTTC. Translating it yields CSVRLAGVQETQYF.